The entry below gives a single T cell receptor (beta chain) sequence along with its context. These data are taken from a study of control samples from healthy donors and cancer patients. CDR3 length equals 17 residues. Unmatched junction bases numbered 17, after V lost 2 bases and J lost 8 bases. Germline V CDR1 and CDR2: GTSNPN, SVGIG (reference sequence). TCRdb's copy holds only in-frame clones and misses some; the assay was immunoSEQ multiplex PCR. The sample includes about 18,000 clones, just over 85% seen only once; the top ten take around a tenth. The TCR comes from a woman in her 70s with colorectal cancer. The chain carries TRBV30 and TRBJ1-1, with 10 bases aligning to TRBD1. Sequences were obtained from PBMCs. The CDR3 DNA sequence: TGTGCCTGGAGTTCTTTGGGACAGGGGATTTTTCGCCGCGAAGCTTTCTTT. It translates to CAWSSLGQGIFRREAFF.